The 15 T cell receptor beta chains presented below share a single source sample, sequenced in a study of blood T cell repertoires in COVID-19. Here immunoSEQ multiplex PCR was the method, and the copy in TCRdb shows in-frame clones only, minus some. The sample carries approximately 180,000 clones, over 75% recorded once. Sequenced sample: peripheral blood. These receptors were taken from a man aged 45 to 65 with acute or convalescent COVID-19.

The chain joins TRBV7-9 to TRBJ2-4, with 11 bases aligning to TRBD1. Germline V lookup: CDR1 SEHNR, CDR2 FQNEAQ (reference sequence). V shed 4 bases and J 0 bases; nucleotides not matched to a gene: 2. This CDR3 is 16 amino acids long. CDR3 in amino acids: CASSSGQGVAKNIQYF. CDR3 in DNA: TGTGCCAGCAGCTCGGGACAGGGGGTAGCCAAAAACATTCAGTACTTC.

This clone has only one observation. The rearrangement links TRBV19 to TRBJ2-5, with 8 bases aligning to TRBD2. The CDR3 loop spans 16 amino acids. V shed 5 bases, J shed 5 bases, and the junction held 13 bases outside the gene matches. Per the germline V gene, CDR1 is LNHDA and CDR2 is SQIVND (reference sequence). The CDR3 is CASSAPRGEGGETQYF. The CDR3 nucleotides are TGTGCCAGTAGTGCCCCGCGGGGGGAGGGCGGGGAGACCCAGTACTTC.

There are many counts of this clone. CDR3 loop: CASSQGLQTSNYGYTF. The CDR3 DNA sequence: TGCGCCAGCAGCCAAGGGCTACAGACCTCTAACTATGGCTACACCTTC. The chain is built from TRBV4-1 and TRBJ1-2, with D hard to call. CDR3 length equals 16 residues. V gave up 1 base and J gave up 0 bases, with 12 bases separating them. Germline-derived CDR1 and CDR2 are MGHRA and YSYEKL.

The chain combines TRBV7-9 with TRBJ2-7, with unresolved D. Germline lookup yields CDR1 SEHNR and CDR2 FQNEAQ (reference sequence). Trimming cost V 2 bases and J 4 bases, with 6 bases left between them. CDR3 length equals 12 residues. Here the CDR3 DNA reads TGTGCCAGCAGCTTATTCGGGTACGAGCAGTACGTC. It codes for CASSLFGYEQYV.

The chain is built from TRBV7-9 and TRBJ2-2, with D unclear. V lost 3 bases and J lost 8, with 13 bases in between. Germline V lookup: CDR1 SEHNR, CDR2 FQNEAQ (reference sequence). CDR3 length equals 14 residues. The DNA of the CDR3 is TGTGCCAGCAGCTTTCGAATTACGGGTGGGGAGCTGTTTTTT. Translation gives CASSFRITGGELFF.

CDR3: CASSQGSGRGNEQFF. The CDR3 bases are TGCGCCAGCAGCCAAGGTAGCGGGAGGGGGAATGAGCAGTTCTTC. This sequence joins TRBV4-1 and TRBJ2-1; 11 bases map to TRBD2. V shed 1 base, J shed 7 bases, and the junction held 3 bases outside the gene matches. Germline lookup yields CDR1 MGHRA and CDR2 YSYEKL. The CDR3 runs to 15 residues.

The rearrangement joins TRBV7-3 to TRBJ2-3; perhaps TRBD1 as D (5 bases). Deletions cut 3 bases from V and 3 bases from J, with 7 bases between. Germline lookup yields CDR1 SGHTA and CDR2 FQGTGA. The CDR3 sequence is 13 residues long. The CDR3 region is CASSLRQTDTQYF. The CDR3 DNA sequence: TGTGCCAGCAGCTTGCGACAGACAGATACGCAGTATTTT. Together with reference TRBV7-3 and TRBJ2-3, the CDR3 gives the full variable domain: GAGVSQTPSNKVTEKGKYVELRCDPISGHTALYWYRQSLGQGPEFLIYFQGTGAADDSGLPNDRFFAVRPEGSVSTLKIQRTERGDSAVYLCASSLRQTDTQYFGPGTRLTVL.

The J gene is TRBJ1-2, the V gene TRBV5-8; 7 bases are shared with TRBD1. V shed 0 bases, J shed 4 bases, and the junction held 6 bases outside the gene matches. Germline CDR1 is SGHTS and CDR2 is YDEGEE. The CDR3 loop spans 15 amino acids. CDR3 region: CASSLERGRGYGYTF. The CDR3, as DNA: TGTGCCAGCAGCTTGGAGAGGGGGCGAGGCTATGGCTACACCTTC.

The sample holds a few counts of this clone. The genes are TRBV4-2 and TRBJ1-5; D may be TRBD1 (6 bases). Germline assignment: CDR1 LGHNA and CDR2 YNFKEQ. Trimming took off 4 bases at V and 4 bases at J, with 17 bases between the two ends. The CDR3 covers 16 residues. The CDR3 sequence is CASSLERGGFNQPQHF. The CDR3 DNA reads as TGTGCCAGCAGCCTAGAGAGAGGGGGTTTTAATCAGCCCCAGCATTTT.

The J gene is TRBJ2-7, the V gene TRBV2; TRBD2 might be the D (6 bases). The V end lost 5 bases, the J end lost 0 bases, and 11 bases lay between the germline ends. CDR1 and CDR2 (germline): SNHLY, FYNNEI. The CDR3 contains 14 residues. CDR3 residues: CASSPRGASYEQYF. The CDR3 coding sequence is TGTGCCAGCAGTCCCCGCGGGGCCTCCTACGAGCAGTACTTC. Combining the CDR3 with reference TRBV2 and TRBJ2-7 gives the whole variable domain EPEVTQTPSHQVTQMGQEVILRCVPISNHLYFYWYRQILGQKVEFLVSFYNNEISEKSEIFDDQFSVERPDGSNFTLKIRSTKLEDSAMYFCASSPRGASYEQYFGPGTRLTVT.

The gene calls are TRBV10-3 and TRBJ2-1; the D gene is possibly TRBD2 (6 bases). The length of the CDR3 is 12 residues. CDR1 is ENHRY and CDR2 is SYGVKD in the germline V gene. V was cut by 11 bases and J by 4 bases, with 12 bases left in between. The DNA of the CDR3 is TGTGCCGGCGGGACCGGATACAATGAGCAGTTCTTC. This gives the protein CAGGTGYNEQFF.

The rearrangement uses TRBV27 and TRBJ2-2, with D perhaps matching TRBD2 (5 bases). The V gene's germline CDR1 is MNHEY and CDR2 SMNVEV (reference sequence). V shed 5 bases and J shed 3 bases, with 16 bases lying between them. The CDR3 contains 16 residues. CDR3 sequence (DNA): TGTGCCAGCAGTCCTAGGACTCGTACCTACACCGGGGAGCTGTTTTTT. This gives the protein CASSPRTRTYTGELFF.

V is TRBV11-2 and J is TRBJ2-5; a possible D gene is TRBD2 (6 bases). This CDR3 is 15 amino acids long. The ends were cut back, 4 bases at V and 5 bases at J, with 17 bases in the middle. Germline-derived CDR1 and CDR2 are SGHAT and FQNNGV. The CDR3 coding sequence is TGTGCCAGCAGCTCTCCTCTGGGGGGTTGGGAGACCCAGTACTTC. This sequence encodes CASSSPLGGWETQYF. Using reference TRBV11-2 and TRBJ2-5 for the parts outside the CDR3, the full variable domain is EAGVAQSPRYKIIEKRQSVAFWCNPISGHATLYWYQQILGQGPKLLIQFQNNGVVDDSQLPKDRFSAERLKGVDSTLKIQPAKLEDSAVYLCASSSPLGGWETQYFGPGTRLLVL.

The J gene is TRBJ2-2, the V gene TRBV19; a possible D gene is TRBD1 (5 bases). CDR3 length: 14 residues. The germline V and J ends were trimmed by 3 bases and 6 bases, with 11 bases remaining between them. Germline V lookup: CDR1 LNHDA, CDR2 SQIVND (reference sequence). The CDR3 nucleotides read TGTGCCAGTAGTATCCCCAGGGCGGCCGGGGAGCTGTTTTTT. It encodes CASSIPRAAGELFF.

This clone was picked up a small number of times. The chain uses TRBV6-6 and TRBJ2-1; 12 bases are a match to TRBD2. CDR1 and CDR2 from the germline V gene are MNHNY and SVGAGI (reference sequence). After removal of 5 bases from V and 3 bases from J, the junction contained 5 bases not matched to a gene. The length of the CDR3 is 16 residues. CDR3 sequence reads: CASSRLAGAIYNEQFF. The CDR3 nucleotides are TGTGCCAGCAGTCGACTAGCGGGAGCGATCTACAATGAGCAGTTCTTC.